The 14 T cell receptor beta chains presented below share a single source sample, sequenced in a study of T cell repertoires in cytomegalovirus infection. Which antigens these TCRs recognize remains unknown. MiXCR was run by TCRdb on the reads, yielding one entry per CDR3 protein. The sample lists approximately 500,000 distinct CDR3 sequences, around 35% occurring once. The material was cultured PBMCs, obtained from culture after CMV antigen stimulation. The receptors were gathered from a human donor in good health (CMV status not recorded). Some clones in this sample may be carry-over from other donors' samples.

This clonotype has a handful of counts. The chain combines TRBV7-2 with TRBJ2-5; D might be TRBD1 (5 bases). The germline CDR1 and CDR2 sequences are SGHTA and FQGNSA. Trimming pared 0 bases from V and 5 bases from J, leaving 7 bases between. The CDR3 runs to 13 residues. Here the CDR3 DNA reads TGTGCCAGCAGCTTAGCTCCAGGGGAGACCCAGTACTTC. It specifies CASSLAPGETQYF.

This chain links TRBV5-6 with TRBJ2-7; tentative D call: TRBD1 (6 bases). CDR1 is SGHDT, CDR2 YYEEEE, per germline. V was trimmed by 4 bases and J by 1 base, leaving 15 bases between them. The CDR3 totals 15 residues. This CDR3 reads CASSQLLTGSYEQYF. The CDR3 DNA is TGTGCCAGCAGCCAACTCTTGACAGGTTCCTACGAGCAGTACTTC.

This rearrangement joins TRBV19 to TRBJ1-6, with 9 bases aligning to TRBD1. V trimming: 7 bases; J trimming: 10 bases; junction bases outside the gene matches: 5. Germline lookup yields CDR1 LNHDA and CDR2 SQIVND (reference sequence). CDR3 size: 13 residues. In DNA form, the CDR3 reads TGTGCCAGTATGAACAGGGGGCAATCACCCCTCCACTTT. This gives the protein CASMNRGQSPLHF.

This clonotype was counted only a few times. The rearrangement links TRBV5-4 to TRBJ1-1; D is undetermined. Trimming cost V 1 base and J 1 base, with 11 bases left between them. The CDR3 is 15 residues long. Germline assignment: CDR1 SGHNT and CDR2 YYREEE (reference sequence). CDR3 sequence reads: CASSLSKGGNTEAFF. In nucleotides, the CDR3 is TGTGCCAGCAGCTTGAGCAAGGGCGGGAACACTGAAGCTTTCTTT. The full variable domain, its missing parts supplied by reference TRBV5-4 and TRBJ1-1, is ETGVTQSPTHLIKTRGQQVTLRCSSQSGHNTVSWYQQALGQGPQFIFQYYREEENGRGNFPPRFSGLQFPNYSSELNVNALELDDSALYLCASSLSKGGNTEAFFGQGTRLTVV.

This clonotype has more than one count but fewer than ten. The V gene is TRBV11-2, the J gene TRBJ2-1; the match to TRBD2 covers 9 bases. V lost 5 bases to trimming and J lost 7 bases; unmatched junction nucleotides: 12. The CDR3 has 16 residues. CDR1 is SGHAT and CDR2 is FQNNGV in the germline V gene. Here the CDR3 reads CASSPNSGSPGNEQFF. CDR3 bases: TGTGCCAGCAGCCCAAATAGCGGGAGCCCCGGGAATGAGCAGTTCTTC.

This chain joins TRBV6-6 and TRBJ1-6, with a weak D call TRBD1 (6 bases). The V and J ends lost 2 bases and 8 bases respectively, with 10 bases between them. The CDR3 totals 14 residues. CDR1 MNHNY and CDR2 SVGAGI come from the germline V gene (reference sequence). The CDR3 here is CASSYGQTDSPLHF. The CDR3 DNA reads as TGTGCCAGCAGTTACGGACAGACAGATTCACCCCTCCACTTT.

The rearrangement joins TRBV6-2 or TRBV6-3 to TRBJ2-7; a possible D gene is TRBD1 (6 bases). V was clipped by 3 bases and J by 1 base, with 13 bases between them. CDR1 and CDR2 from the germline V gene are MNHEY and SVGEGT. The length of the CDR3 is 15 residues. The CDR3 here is CASSYSYRASYEQYV. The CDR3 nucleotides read TGTGCCAGCAGTTATTCCTACAGGGCTTCCTACGAGCAGTACGTC.

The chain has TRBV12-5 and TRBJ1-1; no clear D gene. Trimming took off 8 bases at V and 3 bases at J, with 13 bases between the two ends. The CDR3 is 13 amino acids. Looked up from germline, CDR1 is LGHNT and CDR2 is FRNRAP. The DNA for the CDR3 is TGTGCTAGTACGTCACACCCTTACACTGAAGCTTTCTTT. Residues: CASTSHPYTEAFF. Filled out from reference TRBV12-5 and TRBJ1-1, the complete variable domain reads DARVTQTPRHKVTEMGQEVTMRCQPILGHNTVFWYRQTMMQGLELLAYFRNRAPLDDSGMPKDRFSAEMPDATLATLKIQPSEPRDSAVYFCASTSHPYTEAFFGQGTRLTVV.

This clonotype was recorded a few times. CDR3 amino acids: CASSLAEGHYEQYF. As DNA, the CDR3 is TGTGCCAGCAGCTTAGCGGAGGGCCACTACGAGCAGTACTTC. The chain links TRBV7-6 to TRBJ2-7; weak D call: TRBD2 (6 bases). CDR3 length: 14 residues. In germline, CDR1 is SGHVS, CDR2 FNYEAQ. The V end was cut by 0 bases, the J end by 3 bases, with 9 bases between.

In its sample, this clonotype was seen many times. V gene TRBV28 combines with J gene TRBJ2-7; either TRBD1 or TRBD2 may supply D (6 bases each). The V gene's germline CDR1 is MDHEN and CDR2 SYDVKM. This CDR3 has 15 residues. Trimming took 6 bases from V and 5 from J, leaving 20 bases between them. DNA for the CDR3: TGTGCCAGCAGCGAGAGTTGGGCAGGGGAGGACGAGCAGTACGTC. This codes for CASSESWAGEDEQYV.

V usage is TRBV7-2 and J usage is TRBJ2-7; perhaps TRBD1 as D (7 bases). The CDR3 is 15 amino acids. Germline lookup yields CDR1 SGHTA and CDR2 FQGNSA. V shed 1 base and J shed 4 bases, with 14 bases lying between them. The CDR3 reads CASSLGGPGGYEQYF. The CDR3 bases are TGTGCCAGCAGCTTAGGAGGGCCAGGGGGGTACGAGCAGTACTTC.

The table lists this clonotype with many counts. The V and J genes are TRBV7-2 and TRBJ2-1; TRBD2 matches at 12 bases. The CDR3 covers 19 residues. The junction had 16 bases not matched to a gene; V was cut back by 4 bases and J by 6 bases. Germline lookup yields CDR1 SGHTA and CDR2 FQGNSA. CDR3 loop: CASSSPAEEASGRANEQFF. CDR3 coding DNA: TGTGCCAGCAGCTCCCCCGCGGAAGAGGCTAGCGGGAGGGCCAATGAGCAGTTCTTC.

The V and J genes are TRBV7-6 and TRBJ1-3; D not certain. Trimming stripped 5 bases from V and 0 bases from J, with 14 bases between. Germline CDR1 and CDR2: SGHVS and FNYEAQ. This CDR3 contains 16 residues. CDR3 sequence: CASSLGLTSSGNTIYF. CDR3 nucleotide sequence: TGTGCCAGCAGCCTCGGACTCACTTCCTCTGGAAACACCATATATTTT.

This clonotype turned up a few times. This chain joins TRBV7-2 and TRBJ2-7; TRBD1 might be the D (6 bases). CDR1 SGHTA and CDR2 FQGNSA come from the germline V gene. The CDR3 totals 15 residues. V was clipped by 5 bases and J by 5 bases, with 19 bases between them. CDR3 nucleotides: TGTGCCAGCAGCCCGAATGGTGGGGGCTACAACGAGCAGTACGTC. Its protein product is CASSPNGGGYNEQYV.